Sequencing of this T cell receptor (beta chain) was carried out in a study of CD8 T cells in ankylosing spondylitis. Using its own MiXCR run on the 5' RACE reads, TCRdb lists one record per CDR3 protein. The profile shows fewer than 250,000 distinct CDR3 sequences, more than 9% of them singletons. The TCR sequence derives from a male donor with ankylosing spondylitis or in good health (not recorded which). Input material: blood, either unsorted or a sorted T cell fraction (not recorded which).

Written as DNA, the CDR3 is TGCGCCAGCAGCCACGGCAGACTTGGCTACACCTTC. It is translated as CASSHGRLGYTF. The J gene is TRBJ1-2, the V gene TRBV4-1; D is ambiguous. CDR3 length: 12 amino acids. Germline V gene sequence: CDR1 MGHRA, CDR2 YSYEKL. Deletions cut 3 bases from V and 7 bases from J, with 9 bases between.